These T cell receptor beta chains were read from a single sample in a study of blood T cell repertoires in COVID-19. Sequencing used immunoSEQ multiplex PCR; TCRdb keeps in-frame clones, though not all of them. The sample lists about 240,000 clones, 86% occurring once. Input material: PBMCs or T cells enriched from blood (not recorded which). These receptors were taken from a woman between 35 and 50 years old with acute COVID-19. The CDR3 runs from the conserved cysteine through the conserved F or W. The D gene is left open where the match is weak. Only some rows state a clone size, as once, few, many or a class for expanded clones.

size: -
D: TRBD2
V: TRBV15
J: TRBJ2-7
CDR3: CATTSGRPPYEQYF
DNA: TGTGCCACTACTAGCGGGAGGCCTCCCTACGAGCAGTACTTC

size: -
D: -
V: TRBV19
J: TRBJ2-1
CDR3: CASSRQESIDEQFF
DNA: TGTGCCAGTAGTAGACAGGAGTCGATCGATGAGCAGTTCTTC

size: -
D: -
V: TRBV9
J: TRBJ2-7
CDR3: CASSPTLAYEQYF
DNA: TGTGCCAGCAGCCCAACTTTGGCCTACGAGCAGTACTTC

size: -
D: -
V: TRBV18
J: TRBJ2-2
CDR3: CASSPPRAQTGELFF
DNA: TGTGCCAGCTCACCACCCAGGGCGCAAACCGGGGAGCTGTTTTTT

size: -
D: TRBD1
V: TRBV5-6
J: TRBJ2-7
CDR3: CASSLEGAGGNTYEQYF
DNA: TGTGCCAGCAGCTTGGAGGGGGCGGGCGGTAACACCTACGAGCAGTACTTC

size: -
D: -
V: TRBV21-1
J: TRBJ2-3
CDR3: CASSKAVEGGSLLTDTQYF
DNA: TGTGCCAGCAGCAAAGCAGTTGAGGGAGGGTCGCTTCTCACAGATACGCAGTATTTT

size: -
D: TRBD1
V: TRBV7-9
J: TRBJ1-4
CDR3: CASSPEGAGGNEKLFF
DNA: TGTGCCAGCAGCCCAGAGGGGGCAGGGGGTAATGAAAAACTGTTTTTT

size: -
D: -
V: TRBV3-1/TRBV3-2
J: TRBJ2-7
CDR3: CASSEASTSYEQYF
DNA: TGTGCCAGCAGCGAAGCTAGCACGTCCTACGAGCAGTACTTC

size: -
D: -
V: TRBV15
J: TRBJ2-7
CDR3: CATSRTPYEQYF
DNA: TGTGCCACCAGCAGGACTCCGTACGAGCAGTACTTC

size: -
D: TRBD2
V: TRBV10-2
J: TRBJ2-2
CDR3: CASSEAGGGTGELFF
DNA: TGCGCCAGCAGTGAGGCGGGAGGTGGCACCGGGGAGCTGTTTTTT

size: -
D: -
V: TRBV5-4
J: TRBJ2-3
CDR3: CASHFEPTDTQYF
DNA: TGTGCATCGCATTTCGAGCCCACAGATACGCAGTATTTT

size: -
D: TRBD2
V: TRBV9
J: TRBJ2-1
CDR3: CASSVAAGGPSEQFF
DNA: TGTGCCAGCAGCGTAGCGGCGGGAGGGCCTTCCGAGCAGTTCTTC

size: -
D: -
V: TRBV3-1/TRBV3-2
J: TRBJ1-1
CDR3: CASSQDLYVNTEAFF
DNA: TGTGCCAGCAGCCAAGATCTATATGTGAACACTGAAGCTTTCTTT

size: -
D: -
V: TRBV11-3
J: TRBJ2-1
CDR3: CASSLGQGYYSYNEQFF
DNA: TGTGCCAGCAGCTTAGGCCAGGGGTATTACTCCTACAATGAGCAGTTCTTC

size: -
D: -
V: TRBV21-1
J: TRBJ2-2
CDR3: CASSKVTGENTGELFF
DNA: TGTGCCAGCAGCAAAGTAACAGGGGAGAACACCGGGGAGCTGTTTTTT

size: once
D: TRBD1
V: TRBV30
J: TRBJ2-5
CDR3: CAWSGNRGETQYF
DNA: TGTGCCTGGAGTGGTAACAGGGGTGAGACCCAGTACTTC

size: -
D: -
V: TRBV3-1/TRBV3-2
J: TRBJ2-5
CDR3: CASSQGIGAETQYF
DNA: TGTGCCAGCAGCCAAGGGATAGGGGCAGAGACCCAGTACTTC

size: -
D: TRBD2
V: TRBV5-1
J: TRBJ2-2
CDR3: CASSVRLAGNTGELFF
DNA: TGCGCCAGCAGCGTCCGACTAGCGGGGAACACCGGGGAGCTGTTTTTT

size: -
D: -
V: TRBV2
J: TRBJ1-2
CDR3: CASSWGEGYGYTF
DNA: TGTGCCAGCAGTTGGGGGGAGGGCTATGGCTACACCTTC

size: -
D: TRBD1
V: TRBV9
J: TRBJ1-2
CDR3: CASSGYTGTGGDGYTF
DNA: TGTGCCAGCAGCGGCTATACCGGGACAGGGGGCGATGGCTACACCTTC

size: -
D: -
V: TRBV4-1
J: TRBJ2-7
CDR3: CASSQVQGDGEQYF
DNA: TGCGCCAGCAGCCAAGTCCAAGGAGATGGCGAGCAGTACTTC

size: -
D: TRBD2
V: TRBV10-3
J: TRBJ2-1
CDR3: CAISLSGRHGGNEQFF
DNA: TGTGCCATCAGTCTCAGCGGGAGACACGGCGGCAATGAGCAGTTCTTC

size: -
D: TRBD2
V: TRBV15
J: TRBJ2-1
CDR3: CATSRGLAGRNEQFF
DNA: TGTGCCACCAGCAGGGGACTAGCGGGCCGTAATGAGCAGTTCTTC

size: -
D: TRBD2
V: TRBV6-6
J: TRBJ2-7
CDR3: CASSPAGTSGRYFYEQYF
DNA: TGTGCCAGCAGTCCCGCCGGGACTAGCGGGAGGTACTTCTACGAGCAGTACTTC

size: few
D: TRBD2
V: TRBV14
J: TRBJ2-2
CDR3: CASSQEGRGRGNGELFF
DNA: TGTGCCAGCAGCCAAGAAGGGCGCGGGAGGGGGAACGGGGAGCTGTTTTTT

size: few
D: TRBD1
V: TRBV6-1
J: TRBJ1-1
CDR3: CASSETGTGDTEAFF
DNA: TGTGCCAGCAGTGAAACCGGGACAGGGGACACTGAAGCTTTCTTT

size: -
D: -
V: TRBV5-1
J: TRBJ2-2
CDR3: CASSLARTGELFF
DNA: TGCGCCAGCAGCTTGGCGCGCACCGGGGAGCTGTTTTTT

size: -
D: -
V: TRBV11-3
J: TRBJ2-1
CDR3: CASSLAQDEQFF
DNA: TGTGCCAGCAGCTTAGCACAGGATGAGCAGTTCTTC

size: -
D: TRBD2
V: TRBV27
J: TRBJ2-3
CDR3: CASRGLAATADTQYF
DNA: TGTGCCAGCAGAGGGCTAGCGGCGACTGCAGATACGCAGTATTTT

size: -
D: TRBD1
V: TRBV6-1
J: TRBJ2-7
CDR3: CASSDFPGQGQSEQYF
DNA: TGTGCCAGCAGTGACTTCCCGGGACAGGGTCAATCCGAGCAGTACTTC

size: -
D: -
V: TRBV7-2
J: TRBJ2-3
CDR3: CASSLDWDTQYF
DNA: TGTGCCAGCAGCCTTGACTGGGATACGCAGTATTTT

size: -
D: -
V: TRBV11-3
J: TRBJ2-5
CDR3: CASRRGEEETQYF
DNA: TGTGCCAGCAGACGAGGGGAGGAAGAGACCCAGTACTTC

size: once
D: TRBD1
V: TRBV11-2
J: TRBJ2-7
CDR3: CASSLDPGTGYEQYF
DNA: TGTGCCAGCAGCTTAGACCCCGGGACAGGGTATGAGCAGTACTTC

size: -
D: TRBD2
V: TRBV5-4
J: TRBJ2-2
CDR3: CASSSATSGSGTGELFF
DNA: TGTGCCAGCAGCTCGGCGACTAGCGGGAGTGGTACCGGGGAGCTGTTTTTT

size: -
D: TRBD2
V: TRBV19
J: TRBJ2-7
CDR3: CASSITGPGLAGGPANEQYF
DNA: TGTGCCAGTAGTATCACAGGGCCAGGACTAGCGGGAGGGCCTGCTAACGAGCAGTACTTC

size: -
D: -
V: TRBV12-3/TRBV12-4
J: TRBJ2-5
CDR3: CASGRLQETQYF
DNA: TGTGCCAGCGGGAGGCTGCAAGAGACCCAGTACTTC

size: -
D: -
V: TRBV25-1
J: TRBJ1-4
CDR3: CASSARRATNEKLFF
DNA: TGTGCCAGCAGTGCACGGAGGGCGACTAATGAAAAACTGTTTTTT

size: -
D: TRBD1
V: TRBV19
J: TRBJ1-1
CDR3: CASRVQGAVTEAFF
DNA: TGTGCCAGTAGAGTTCAGGGGGCTGTCACTGAAGCTTTCTTT

size: -
D: -
V: TRBV9
J: TRBJ1-6
CDR3: CASSVTENSPLHF
DNA: TGTGCCAGCAGCGTAACCGAGAATTCACCCCTCCACTTT

size: -
D: TRBD1
V: TRBV11-2
J: TRBJ1-5
CDR3: CASSLGQGAASQPQHF
DNA: TGTGCCAGCAGCTTAGGGCAGGGGGCAGCTAGTCAGCCCCAGCATTTT

size: -
D: -
V: TRBV10-3
J: TRBJ1-1
CDR3: CAIRDSRRTEAFF
DNA: TGTGCCATCAGGGACAGTAGGAGGACTGAAGCTTTCTTT

size: -
D: TRBD1
V: TRBV7-3
J: TRBJ2-2
CDR3: CASRSDRATGELFF
DNA: TGTGCCAGCAGGTCGGACAGGGCCACCGGGGAGCTGTTTTTT

size: few
D: TRBD2
V: TRBV10-1
J: TRBJ2-1
CDR3: CASSATAGLGNEQFF
DNA: TGCGCCAGCAGTGCTACAGCGGGACTTGGGAATGAGCAGTTCTTC

size: -
D: -
V: TRBV10-3
J: TRBJ2-7
CDR3: CAISEDSIDEQYF
DNA: TGTGCCATCAGTGAAGACTCTATAGACGAGCAGTACTTC

size: -
D: -
V: TRBV29-1
J: TRBJ2-5
CDR3: CSVETTGEETQYF
DNA: TGCAGCGTTGAAACGACAGGAGAAGAGACCCAGTACTTC

size: -
D: TRBD1
V: TRBV2
J: TRBJ1-6
CDR3: CASKLDRGDNSPLHF
DNA: TGTGCCAGCAAACTTGACAGGGGGGATAATTCACCCCTCCACTTT

size: -
D: -
V: TRBV9
J: TRBJ2-1
CDR3: CASSVGRAAYNEQFF
DNA: TGTGCCAGCAGCGTAGGGAGAGCTGCGTACAATGAGCAGTTCTTC

size: -
D: -
V: TRBV15
J: TRBJ2-5
CDR3: CATSRDLEGKVQETQYF
DNA: TGTGCCACCAGCAGAGATCTTGAGGGAAAGGTACAAGAGACCCAGTACTTC